This passage covers 12 T cell receptor beta chains from one sample sequenced in a study of T cells in Graves' hyperthyroidism and ophthalmopathy. TCR beta CDR3 regions were amplified from RNA. The HTBI set primed first-round TCR CDR3 RT-PCR. One entry per CDR3 protein results from TCRdb running MiXCR on the multiplex PCR reads. The sample consists of hundreds of thousands of distinct CDR3 sequences, around 13% of them appearing once. Material for sequencing was blood. Source of these receptors: a woman under 30 with Graves' hyperthyroidism.

The gene calls are TRBV5-1 and TRBJ2-4; no clear D. V was clipped by 0 bases and J by 2 bases, with 12 bases between them. Germline V gene sequence: CDR1 SGHRS, CDR2 YFSETQ. The length of the CDR3 is 16 residues. As DNA, the CDR3 is TGCGCCAGCAGCTTGGAAGGGTTATTTACCAAAAACATTCAGTACTTC. It translates to CASSLEGLFTKNIQYF.

This clonotype was found once. The V call is TRBV28, the J call TRBJ1-2; maybe TRBD1 (6 bases). CDR3 length equals 13 residues. V lost 5 bases and J 4 bases, leaving 11 bases between the germline ends. Germline CDR1 and CDR2: MDHEN and SYDVKM. This chain's CDR3 is CASSAQQGYGYTF. Written as DNA, the CDR3 is TGTGCCAGCAGTGCTCAACAGGGCTATGGCTACACCTTC.

This clonotype was detected ten times or more. This rearrangement joins TRBV2 to TRBJ2-5; 7 bases align to TRBD1. The junction had 10 bases not matched to a gene; V was cut back by 8 bases and J by 1 base. Germline CDR1 SNHLY, CDR2 FYNNEI. This CDR3 comprises 15 residues. CDR3 DNA: TGTGCCAGCGAGACAGGGTGGGGCCTCCAAGAGACCCAGTACTTC. This codes for CASETGWGLQETQYF.

CDR3 protein: CASSPADRGDYEQYF. CDR3 DNA: TGTGCCAGCAGTCCTGCGGACAGGGGGGACTACGAGCAGTACTTC. The chain links TRBV6-1 to TRBJ2-7; 10 bases fit TRBD1. V dropped 5 bases and J dropped 3; count of bases not matched to a gene: 7. CDR3 size: 15 residues. Germline V gene data show CDR1 as MNHNS and CDR2 as SASEGT.

At least ten counts were recorded for this clonotype. The chain employs TRBV6-1 and TRBJ2-7; perhaps TRBD1 as D (5 bases). This CDR3 region has 14 residues. The germline V gene encodes CDR1 MNHNS and CDR2 SASEGT. Trimming removed 5 bases from V and 3 bases from J, with 14 bases in between. CDR3 DNA: TGTGCCAGCAGTTCAGGGATTGGATTCTACGAGCAGTACTTC. Residues: CASSSGIGFYEQYF.

The sample holds many counts of this clonotype. This chain uses TRBV3-1 with TRBJ2-7, with 8 nucleotides matching TRBD2. The germline CDR1 and CDR2 sequences are LGHDT and YNNKEL (reference sequence). Trimming cost V 2 bases and J 4 bases; bases outside gene matches: 7. This CDR3 region has 15 residues. The CDR3, as DNA: TGTGCCAGCAGCCAACGGACGGGAGGGCCGTACGAGCAGTACTTC. Translation: CASSQRTGGPYEQYF.

This clonotype was recorded a few times. This sequence joins TRBV14 and TRBJ2-2, with 10 bases fitting TRBD1. Per germline, CDR1 SGHDN and CDR2 FVKESK. With 2 bases clipped from V and 2 bases from J, the junction kept 2 bases outside the gene matches. The CDR3 contains 16 residues. DNA of the CDR3: TGTGCCAGCAGCCAATCGACAGGGGGCAACACCGGGGAGCTGTTTTTT. Protein sequence: CASSQSTGGNTGELFF.

V and J are TRBV28 and TRBJ1-5; a weak D match, TRBD1 (5 bases). V lost 8 bases and J lost 0, with 20 bases in between. The CDR3 is 17 amino acids. Germline lookup yields CDR1 MDHEN and CDR2 SYDVKM. This chain's CDR3 is CASLSLGAGTSNQPQHF. The CDR3 nucleotides are TGTGCCAGCCTCTCGCTCGGGGCAGGGACTAGCAATCAGCCCCAGCATTTT. The full variable domain, completed using reference TRBV28 and TRBJ1-5, is DVKVTQSSRYLVKRTGEKVFLECVQDMDHENMFWYRQDPGLGLRLIYFSYDVKMKEKGDIPEGYSVSREKKERFSLILESASTNQTSMYLCASLSLGAGTSNQPQHFGDGTRLSIL.

Many counts were recorded for this clonotype. The chain combines TRBV20-1 with TRBJ2-7; D is undetermined. Trimming cost V 0 bases and J 0 bases, with 6 bases left between them. Germline lookup yields CDR1 DFQATT and CDR2 SNEGSKA (reference sequence). This CDR3 is built from 13 residues. CDR3 sequence: CSAREIVSYEQYF. As DNA, the CDR3 is TGCAGTGCTAGAGAAATAGTCTCCTACGAGCAGTACTTC.

This clonotype showed up many times. The chain links TRBV11-3 to TRBJ1-5; D possibly corresponds to TRBD1 (6 bases). Germline lookup yields CDR1 SGHNT and CDR2 YENEEA. CDR3 length: 13 amino acids. V lost 5 bases and J lost 4, with 9 bases in between. The CDR3 region is CASSLGQNQPQHF. The CDR3 DNA is TGTGCCAGCAGCCTCGGACAGAATCAGCCCCAGCATTTT.

This clonotype was seen many times. The J gene is TRBJ2-3, the V gene TRBV2; 9 bases agree with TRBD2. V trimming: 2 bases; J trimming: 1 base; junction bases outside the gene matches: 4. Germline assignment: CDR1 SNHLY and CDR2 FYNNEI. The CDR3 spans 16 residues. CDR3 loop: CASSERLAGRTDTQYF. DNA of the CDR3: TGTGCCAGCAGTGAACGCCTAGCGGGACGCACAGATACGCAGTATTTT.

This clonotype was counted between two and nine times. V usage is TRBV19 and J usage is TRBJ2-2; maybe TRBD2 (5 bases). There are 15 residues in the CDR3. V gave up 3 bases and J gave up 5 bases, with 13 bases separating them. Germline V lookup: CDR1 LNHDA, CDR2 SQIVND (reference sequence). CDR3 sequence: CASSIRGTGTGELFF. CDR3 nucleotides: TGTGCCAGTAGTATTCGTGGAACGGGGACCGGGGAGCTGTTTTTT.